The present TCR beta chain was sequenced within a study of cytomegalovirus exposure and HLA in healthy donors. Study-wide context: The approximately 120 validation repertoires were produced on the same platform as the roughly 700 repertoires of the first cohort. This was reported in a later analysis.

Measured with immunoSEQ multiplex PCR; TCRdb has only the in-frame clones, and not every one. The repertoire holds roughly 60,000 clones, 92% seen once, with 1.3% in the top ten. Turning to this clone: What it binds is not known.

Separation from the roughly 600-subject first cohort characterized the 120-subject validation cohort, to which the donors belonged. Whole-study results and caveats: Researchers counted some 150 TCR beta chains as cytomegalovirus-associated.

CDR3 length equals 15 residues. Germline V lookup: CDR1 SNHLY, CDR2 FYNNEI. With 6 bases clipped from V and 1 base from J, the junction kept 4 bases outside the gene matches. Material: PBMCs. The sequence was collected from a woman under 30 in good health and CMV-seronegative. This sequence joins TRBV2 and TRBJ2-3, with 10 nucleotides matching TRBD1. The CDR3 bases are TGTGCCAGCAGGATCGGACAGGGGGGCACAGATACGCAGTATTTT. Translating gives CASRIGQGGTDTQYF.